Listed here are 8 T cell receptor beta chains from one sample, sequenced in a study of blood T cell repertoires in COVID-19. Method: immunoSEQ multiplex PCR; TCRdb's copy keeps in-frame clones and lacks some. In the table there are fewer than 350,000 clones, about nine tenths of which are singletons. The sample was PBMCs or T cells enriched from blood (not recorded which). All receptors derive from a woman in her thirties who had been exposed to COVID-19.

The CDR3 DNA follows: TGTGCCAGCAGCCCCCGGGACAGGTCCAGCTATGGCTACACCTTC. Its protein product is CASSPRDRSSYGYTF. The V and J genes are TRBV3-1 (or the pseudogene TRBV3-2) and TRBJ1-2; 8 bases are shared with TRBD1. The V gene end was trimmed by 4 bases and the J gene end by 4 bases; junction bases not matched to a gene: 8. This CDR3 comprises 15 residues. Germline CDR1 is LGHDT and CDR2 is YNNKEL (reference sequence).

CDR3 loop: CASSLYPSSGLAGGYEQYF. CDR3 sequence (DNA): TGTGCCAGCAGCTTATATCCCTCATCCGGACTAGCGGGTGGGTACGAGCAGTACTTC. The chain has TRBV7-2 and TRBJ2-7, with 11 bases lining up with TRBD2. The trim removed 2 bases at V and 4 bases at J, leaving 16 bases unmatched. The V gene's germline CDR1 is SGHTA and CDR2 FQGNSA. This CDR3 contains 19 residues.

The chain recombines TRBV12-3 or TRBV12-4 with TRBJ2-7, with D perhaps matching TRBD2 (7 bases). The CDR3 contains 13 residues. V shed 6 bases and J shed 6 bases, with 15 bases lying between them. In DNA, the CDR3 is TGTGCCAGCAGGGGGGGGCCCACGGGCGAGCAGTACTTC. Translating gives CASRGGPTGEQYF.

The chain employs TRBV10-1 and TRBJ1-3, with 7 bases fitting TRBD1. The germline CDR1 and CDR2 sequences are WNHNN and SYGVQD (reference sequence). V shed 3 bases, J shed 2 bases, and the junction held 4 bases outside the gene matches. The CDR3 extends over 15 amino acids. CDR3 protein: CASSDPTGPGNTIYF. CDR3 nucleotide sequence: TGCGCCAGCAGTGACCCGACAGGGCCTGGAAACACCATATATTTT.

The V and J genes are TRBV30 and TRBJ2-1, with TRBD1 identical over 7 bases. J was trimmed by 7 bases and V by 1 base; bases with no gene match: 7. CDR3 length: 14 amino acids. CDR1 and CDR2 (germline): GTSNPN, SVGIG (reference sequence). The CDR3 protein is CAWSEGAGVNEQFF. As DNA, the CDR3 is TGTGCCTGGAGTGAGGGGGCGGGCGTAAATGAGCAGTTCTTC.

The V gene is TRBV27, the J gene TRBJ2-7, with 9 bases lining up with TRBD2. Germline V gives CDR1 MNHEY, CDR2 SMNVEV (reference sequence). J lost 3 bases, V lost 6 bases, and 6 bases had no gene match. The CDR3 totals 14 residues. This chain's CDR3 is CASSPGTSNYEQYF. CDR3 DNA sequence: TGTGCCAGCAGCCCCGGGACTAGCAACTACGAGCAGTACTTC.

The rearrangement joins TRBV5-6 to TRBJ1-5; D ambiguous. V was trimmed by 3 bases and J by 0 bases, leaving 10 bases between them. This CDR3 has 15 amino acids. CDR1 SGHDT and CDR2 YYEEEE come from the germline V gene. CDR3 nucleotides: TGTGCCAGCAGCTCGAGGGTCCTTAGCAATCAGCCCCAGCATTTT. It translates to CASSSRVLSNQPQHF.

This clone appeared a few times. This chain uses TRBV10-3 with TRBJ1-1; 8 nucleotides line up with TRBD1. The CDR3 is made up of 14 amino acids. Trimming took 6 bases from V and 1 from J; bases not matched to a gene: 4. The germline V gene encodes CDR1 ENHRY and CDR2 SYGVKD. Written as DNA, the CDR3 is TGTGCCATCAGGCTACAGGGGGGGAACACTGAAGCTTTCTTT. It encodes CAIRLQGGNTEAFF.